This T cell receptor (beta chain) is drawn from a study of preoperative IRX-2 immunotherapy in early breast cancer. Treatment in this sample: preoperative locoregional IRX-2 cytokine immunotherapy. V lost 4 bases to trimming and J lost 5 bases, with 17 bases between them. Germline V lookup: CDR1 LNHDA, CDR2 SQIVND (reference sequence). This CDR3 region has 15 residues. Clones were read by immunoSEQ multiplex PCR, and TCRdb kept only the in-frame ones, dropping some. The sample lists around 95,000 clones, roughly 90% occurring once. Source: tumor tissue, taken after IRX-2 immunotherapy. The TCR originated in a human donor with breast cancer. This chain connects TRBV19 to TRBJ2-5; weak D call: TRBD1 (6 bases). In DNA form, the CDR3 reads TGTGCCAGTAGTAAAGTGCCAGGGGCAGGCGAGACCCAGTACTTC. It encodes CASSKVPGAGETQYF.